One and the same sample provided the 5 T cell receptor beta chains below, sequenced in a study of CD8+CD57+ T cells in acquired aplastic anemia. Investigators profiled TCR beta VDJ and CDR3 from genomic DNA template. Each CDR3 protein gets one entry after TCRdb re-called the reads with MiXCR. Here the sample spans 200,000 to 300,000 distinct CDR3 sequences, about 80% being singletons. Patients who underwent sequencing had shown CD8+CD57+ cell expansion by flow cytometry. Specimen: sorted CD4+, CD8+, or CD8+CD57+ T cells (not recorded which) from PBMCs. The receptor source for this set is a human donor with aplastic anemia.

CDR3 amino acids: CSATYGGTNYGYTF. The CDR3 nucleotides read TGCAGTGCTACGTACGGGGGAACTAACTATGGCTACACCTTC. V is TRBV20-1 and J is TRBJ1-2, with D perhaps matching TRBD1 (5 bases). Trimming removed 4 bases from V and 0 bases from J, with 12 bases in between. CDR1 and CDR2 from the germline V gene are DFQATT and SNEGSKA (reference sequence). The CDR3 contains 14 residues.

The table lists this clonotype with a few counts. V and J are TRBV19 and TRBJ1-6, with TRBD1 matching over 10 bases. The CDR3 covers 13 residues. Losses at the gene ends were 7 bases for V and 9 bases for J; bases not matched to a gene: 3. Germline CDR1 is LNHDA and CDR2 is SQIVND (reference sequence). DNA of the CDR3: TGTGCCAGTATGGGGACAGGGGCTTCACCCCTCCACTTT. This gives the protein CASMGTGASPLHF.

The CDR3 nucleotides are TGCGCCAGCAGCCCTAGCGGGGCAGAGACAGATACGCAGTATTTT. Translated, it gives CASSPSGAETDTQYF. This sequence joins TRBV5-1 and TRBJ2-3, with 9 nucleotides matching TRBD2. After removal of 4 bases from V and 3 bases from J, the junction contained 6 bases not matched to a gene. CDR1 is SGHRS and CDR2 is YFSETQ in the germline V gene. CDR3 length: 15 amino acids.

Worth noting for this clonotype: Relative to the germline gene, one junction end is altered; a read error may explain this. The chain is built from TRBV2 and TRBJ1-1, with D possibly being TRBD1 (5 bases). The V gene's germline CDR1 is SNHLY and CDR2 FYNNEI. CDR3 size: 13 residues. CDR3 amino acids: CASSDGGIHEDFF. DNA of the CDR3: TGTGCCAGCAGTGATGGGGGGATCCATGAAGATTTCTTC.

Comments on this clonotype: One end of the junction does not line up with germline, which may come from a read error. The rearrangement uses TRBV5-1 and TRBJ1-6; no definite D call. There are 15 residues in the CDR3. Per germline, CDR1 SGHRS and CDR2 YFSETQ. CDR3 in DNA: TGTGCCAGCAGCTTGAGGCCGGGAGCTACTTCACCCCTCCACTTT. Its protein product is CASSLRPGATSPLHF.